This paragraph covers one T cell receptor (beta chain) sequence. Its antigen is unidentified. The V gene lost 8 bases and the J gene lost 8 bases, with 13 bases spanning the gap. Germline V gives CDR1 SGHTA, CDR2 FQGNSA. This CDR3 is built from 11 residues. Produced via immunoSEQ multiplex PCR; TCRdb's table is partial and in-frame only. The sample yields some 130,000 clones, roughly 90% seen once. The entry originates in a study of T cells in localized non-small cell lung cancer. Study-wide findings and caveats: Only one tumor region was sequenced, so heterogeneity remains possible. Out of the top 100 tumor clones, a median roughly 58 were seen in adjacent lung. Tumor trailed uninvolved adjacent lung in T cell clonality, which peaked there.

This clonotype was sampled from an older female donor with stage I lung adenocarcinoma. This rearrangement joins TRBV7-2 to TRBJ2-7; a possible D gene is TRBD1 (5 bases). The sample was peripheral blood, taken before any cancer treatment. CDR3 sequence reads: CASSLGPQQYF. Written as DNA, the CDR3 is TGTGCCAGCTCGTTGGGGCCCCAGCAGTACTTC.